This T cell receptor beta chain was documented in a study of T cell repertoires in cytomegalovirus infection. This clonotype was detected many times. The antigen is unknown. MiXCR was run by TCRdb on the reads, yielding one entry per CDR3 protein. The sample lists roughly 800,000 distinct CDR3 sequences; about 29% were seen once. The CDR3 spans 15 residues. V lost 1 base to trimming and J lost 2 bases, with 8 bases between them. CDR1 is SGHTA, CDR2 FQGNSA, per germline. Sequenced here: cultured CD8+ T cells from PBMCs, sampled from culture after CMV antigen stimulation. The receptor's source is a human donor in good health (CMV status not recorded). Some clones in this sample may be carry-over from other donors' samples. The chain employs TRBV7-2 and TRBJ1-4; a possible D gene is TRBD1 (5 bases). For the CDR3, the DNA is TGTGCCAGCAGCTTAGTCGGGGGGACTAATGAAAAACTGTTTTTT. As protein: CASSLVGGTNEKLFF. Using reference TRBV7-2 and TRBJ1-4 for the parts outside the CDR3, the full variable domain is GAGVSQSPSNKVTEKGKDVELRCDPISGHTALYWYRQSLGQGLEFLIYFQGNSAPDKSGLPSDRFSAERTGGSVSTLTIQRTQQEDSAVYLCASSLVGGTNEKLFFGSGTQLSVL.